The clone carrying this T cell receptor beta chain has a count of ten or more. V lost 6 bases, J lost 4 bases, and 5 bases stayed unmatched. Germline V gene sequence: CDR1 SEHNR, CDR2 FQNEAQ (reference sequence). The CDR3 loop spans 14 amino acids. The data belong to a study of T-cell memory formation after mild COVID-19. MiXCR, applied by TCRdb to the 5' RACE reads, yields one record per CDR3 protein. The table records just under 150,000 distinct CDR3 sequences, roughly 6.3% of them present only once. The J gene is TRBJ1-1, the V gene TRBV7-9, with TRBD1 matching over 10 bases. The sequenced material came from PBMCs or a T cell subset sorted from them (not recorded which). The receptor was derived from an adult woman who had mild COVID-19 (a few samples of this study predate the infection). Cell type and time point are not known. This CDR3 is CASSQTGGVTEAFF. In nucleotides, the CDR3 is TGTGCCAGCAGTCAGACAGGGGGCGTCACTGAAGCTTTCTTT.